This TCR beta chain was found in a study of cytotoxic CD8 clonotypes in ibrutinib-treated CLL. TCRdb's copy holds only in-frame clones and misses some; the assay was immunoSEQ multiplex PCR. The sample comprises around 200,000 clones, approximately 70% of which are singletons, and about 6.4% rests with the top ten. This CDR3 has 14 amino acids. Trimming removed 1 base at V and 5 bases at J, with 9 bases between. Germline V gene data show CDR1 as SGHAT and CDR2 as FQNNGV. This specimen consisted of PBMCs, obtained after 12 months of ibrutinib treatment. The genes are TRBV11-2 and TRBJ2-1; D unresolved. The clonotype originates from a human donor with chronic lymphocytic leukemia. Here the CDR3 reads CASSLAGRNNEQFF. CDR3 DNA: TGTGCCAGCAGCTTAGCGGGCAGAAACAATGAGCAGTTCTTC. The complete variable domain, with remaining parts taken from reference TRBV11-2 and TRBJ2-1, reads EAGVAQSPRYKIIEKRQSVAFWCNPISGHATLYWYQQILGQGPKLLIQFQNNGVVDDSQLPKDRFSAERLKGVDSTLKIQPAKLEDSAVYLCASSLAGRNNEQFFGPGTRLTVL.